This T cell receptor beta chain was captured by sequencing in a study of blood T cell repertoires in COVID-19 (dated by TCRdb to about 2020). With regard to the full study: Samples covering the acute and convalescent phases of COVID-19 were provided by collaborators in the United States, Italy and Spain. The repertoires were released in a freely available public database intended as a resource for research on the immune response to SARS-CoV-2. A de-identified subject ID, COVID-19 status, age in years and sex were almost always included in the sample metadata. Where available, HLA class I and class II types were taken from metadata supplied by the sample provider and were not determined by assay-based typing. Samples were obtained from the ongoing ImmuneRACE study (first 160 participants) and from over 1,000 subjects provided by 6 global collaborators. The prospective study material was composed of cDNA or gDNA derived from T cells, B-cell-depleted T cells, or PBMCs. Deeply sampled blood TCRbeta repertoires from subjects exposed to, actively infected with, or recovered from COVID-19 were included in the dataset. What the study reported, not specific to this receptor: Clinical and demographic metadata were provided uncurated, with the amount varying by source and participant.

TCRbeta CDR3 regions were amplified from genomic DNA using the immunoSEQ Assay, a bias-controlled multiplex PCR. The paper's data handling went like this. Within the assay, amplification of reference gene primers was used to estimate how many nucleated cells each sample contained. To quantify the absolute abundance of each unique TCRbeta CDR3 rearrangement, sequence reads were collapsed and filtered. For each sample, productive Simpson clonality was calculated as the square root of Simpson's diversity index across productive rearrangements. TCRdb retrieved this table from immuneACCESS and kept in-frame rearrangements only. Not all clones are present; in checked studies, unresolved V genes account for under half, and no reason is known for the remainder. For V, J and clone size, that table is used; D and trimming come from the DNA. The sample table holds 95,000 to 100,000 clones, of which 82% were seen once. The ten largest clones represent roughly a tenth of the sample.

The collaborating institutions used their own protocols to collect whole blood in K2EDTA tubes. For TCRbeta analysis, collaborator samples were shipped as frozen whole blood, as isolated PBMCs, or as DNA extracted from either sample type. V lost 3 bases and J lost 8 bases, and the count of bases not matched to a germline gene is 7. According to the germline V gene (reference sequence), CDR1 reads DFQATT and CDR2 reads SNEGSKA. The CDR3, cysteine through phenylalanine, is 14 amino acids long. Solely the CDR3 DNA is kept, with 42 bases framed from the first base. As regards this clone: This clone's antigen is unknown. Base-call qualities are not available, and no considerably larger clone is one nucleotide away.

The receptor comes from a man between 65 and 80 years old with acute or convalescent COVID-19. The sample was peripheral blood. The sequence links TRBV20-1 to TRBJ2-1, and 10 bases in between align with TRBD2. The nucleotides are TGCAGTGCTAGTGAGCGGGGGGGCTTCGATGAGCAGTTCTTC. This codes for CSASERGGFDEQFF.